Listed below are T cell receptor beta chains from one sample, sequenced in a study of early T cells in non-severe SARS-CoV-2 infection. TCRdb used MiXCR to reprocess the 5' RACE reads, holding one entry per CDR3 protein. In the table there are 40,000 to 55,000 distinct CDR3 sequences, around 14% of which are singletons. Sequencing was performed on whole blood. Every receptor here comes from an adult who was a healthcare worker with PCR-confirmed SARS-CoV-2 infection or an uninfected control (not recorded which). Each CDR3 is given with its conserved first and last residue. The D gene is left open where the match is weak. Rows give clone size only sometimes, using once, few, many, or a class for an expanded clone.

j_call,d_call,v_call,clone_size,cdr3_nt,cdr3_aa
TRBJ1-1,.,TRBV9,few,TGTGCCAGCACCCCCGGATACGGAATGAACACTGAAGCTTTCTTT,CASTPGYGMNTEAFF
TRBJ2-3,TRBD1,TRBV5-5,.,TGTGCCAGCAGCTTGGCGGTCGGTACAGGGGGACCGGCAGATACGCAGTATTTT,CASSLAVGTGGPADTQYF
TRBJ2-7,.,TRBV25-1,many,TGTGCCAGCAGTGAGGGGACCGGATCCTACGAGCAGTACTTC,CASSEGTGSYEQYF
TRBJ2-5,.,TRBV11-2,many,TGTGCCAGCAGCCCACAATGGGGCAGGGAGACCCAGTACTTC,CASSPQWGRETQYF
TRBJ1-5,.,TRBV15,few,TGTGCCACCAGCATCCCCGGGACCCGGGGCGAGCCCCAGCATTTT,CATSIPGTRGEPQHF
TRBJ1-2,TRBD1,TRBV7-3,many,TGTGCCAGCAGCTTTACAAAGGGGGCTGGCTACACCTTC,CASSFTKGAGYTF
TRBJ2-7,TRBD1,TRBV9,.,TGTGCCAGCAGCGCACAGGGGGCCTACGAGCAGTACTTC,CASSAQGAYEQYF
TRBJ1-1,.,TRBV5-1,.,TGCGCCAGCAACTTAATTCAGGGGAACACTGAAGCTTTCTTT,CASNLIQGNTEAFF
TRBJ2-7,.,TRBV29-1,few,TGCAGCGTTTCAAGTACAGTTTACTACGAGCAGTACTTC,CSVSSTVYYEQYF
TRBJ1-5,.,TRBV12-3/TRBV12-4,few,TGTGCCAGCGTGGAACTCCAGAGCAATCAGCCCCAGCATTTT,CASVELQSNQPQHF
TRBJ1-3,.,TRBV15,.,TGTGCCACCAGCAGAGGGGTCGGGGAGGCGCTCTCTGGAAACACCATATATTTT,CATSRGVGEALSGNTIYF
TRBJ1-4,.,TRBV18,many,TGTGCCAGCTCCGCGGGGGTGACTAATGAAAAACTGTTTTTT,CASSAGVTNEKLFF
TRBJ2-3,.,TRBV27,.,TGTGCCAGCAGTTTACGTGGGACAGATACGCAGTATTTT,CASSLRGTDTQYF
TRBJ2-7,TRBD1,TRBV20-1,many,TGCAGTGCAATAGGGGACAGTAGCGACTACGAGCAGTACTTC,CSAIGDSSDYEQYF
TRBJ1-4,.,TRBV5-1,few,TGCGCCAGCAGCTTGTCCACGAAAGGCGAAAAACTGTTTTTT,CASSLSTKGEKLFF
TRBJ2-4,.,TRBV12-3/TRBV12-4,few,TGTGCCAGCAGTTTGGACCTTCTAGCCAAAAACATTCAGTACTTC,CASSLDLLAKNIQYF
TRBJ1-5,TRBD1,TRBV5-1,few,TGCGCCAGCAGCCCTGACAGGGGAGGCCAGCCCCAGCATTTT,CASSPDRGGQPQHF
TRBJ2-7,TRBD1,TRBV20-1,many,TGCAGTGTCGACAGGGTTGACTACGAGCAGTACTTC,CSVDRVDYEQYF
TRBJ1-1,.,TRBV29-1,many,TGCAGCGTTATTGCCCGAGTAGCTTTCTTT,CSVIARVAFF
TRBJ1-2,.,TRBV9,few,TGTGCCAGCAGCGTAGGAGATCTAGCGGGCTACACCTTC,CASSVGDLAGYTF
TRBJ2-2,.,TRBV20-1,few,TGCAGTGCTGCGACCGGCCCCACCGGGGAGCTGTTTTTT,CSAATGPTGELFF
TRBJ1-1,.,TRBV20-1,few,TGCAGTGCTAGGCGGGGGGCGGACACTGAAGCTTTCTTT,CSARRGADTEAFF
TRBJ2-7,TRBD2,TRBV5-1,few,TGCGCCAGCAGCCCGGGGGGGCCCTACGAGCAGTACTTC,CASSPGGPYEQYF
TRBJ1-5,.,TRBV12-3/TRBV12-4,many,TGTGCCAGCAGTCTGGGGACACCTCAGCCCCAGCATTTT,CASSLGTPQPQHF
TRBJ2-5,.,TRBV7-7,.,TGTGCCAGCAGCACCCTGGGGGATCCGTCTGAGACCCAGTACTTC,CASSTLGDPSETQYF
TRBJ1-1,.,TRBV5-4,.,TGTGCCAGCAGCTTGGAGGCGACAGTGAACACTGAAGCTTTCTTT,CASSLEATVNTEAFF
TRBJ1-1,.,TRBV4-1,many,TGCGCCAGCAGCCACCACCCACCCAGGACACCGAACACTGAAGCTTTCTTT,CASSHHPPRTPNTEAFF
TRBJ2-2,.,TRBV12-3/TRBV12-4,few,TGTGCCAGCAGACTAGACAGGGGAGGGGCCGGGGAGCTGTTTTTT,CASRLDRGGAGELFF
TRBJ1-5,.,TRBV6-5,many,TGTGCCAGCAGTTACAAGGCTGCTCAGCCCCAGCATTTT,CASSYKAAQPQHF